The clone carrying this T cell receptor (beta chain) was observed a few times. Its antigen is as yet unknown. This sample was included in a study of T-cell memory formation after mild COVID-19. Study details: In these data, TCR clusters were largely donor specific. General study points: Researchers found some responding clones in pre-infection memory, a sign that cross-reactive memory joined.

V dropped 3 bases and J dropped 8 bases, with 12 bases sitting between them. CDR3 size: 13 residues. In germline, CDR1 is SGHRS, CDR2 YFSETQ. MiXCR was run by TCRdb on the 5' RACE reads, yielding one entry per CDR3 protein. The table includes just under 550,000 distinct CDR3 sequences, roughly 22% detected once. The sequence was collected from an adult woman who had mild COVID-19 (a few samples of this study predate the infection). Cell type and time point are not known. Sequenced input: PBMCs or a T cell subset sorted from them (not recorded which). The V call is TRBV5-1, the J call TRBJ2-1; D tentatively fits TRBD1 or TRBD2 (5 bases each). The CDR3 region is CASSSGPGHEQFF. The CDR3 region has the DNA TGCGCCAGCAGCTCGGGACCGGGCCATGAGCAGTTCTTC. Combining the CDR3 with reference TRBV5-1 and TRBJ2-1 gives the whole variable domain KAGVTQTPRYLIKTRGQQVTLSCSPISGHRSVSWYQQTPGQGLQFLFEYFSETQRNKGNFPGRFSGRQFSNSRSEMNVSTLELGDSALYLCASSSGPGHEQFFGPGTRLTVL.